What follows are 13 T cell receptor beta chains derived from one specimen sequenced in a study of blood T cell repertoires in COVID-19. Using immunoSEQ multiplex PCR, the repertoire was profiled, and TCRdb retains in-frame clones only, with some absent. This sample has approximately 150,000 clones; about four fifths occur once, and the top ten carry over 2%. The sample was peripheral blood. The receptors here all came from a man aged 70-80 years with acute or convalescent COVID-19.

This clone was detected once. V gene TRBV5-1 combines with J gene TRBJ2-5, with 12 bases aligning to TRBD2. V shed 4 bases, J shed 4 bases, and the junction held 8 bases outside the gene matches. The CDR3 spans 16 residues. CDR1 and CDR2 from the germline V gene are SGHRS and YFSETQ. Here the CDR3 reads CASSTRTSGIGETQYF. In DNA form, the CDR3 reads TGCGCCAGCAGCACCAGGACTAGCGGGATCGGAGAGACCCAGTACTTC.

The rearrangement joins TRBV19 to TRBJ2-1; 9 nucleotides agree with TRBD1. Germline V gives CDR1 LNHDA, CDR2 SQIVND (reference sequence). Losses at the gene ends were 6 bases for V and 4 bases for J; bases not matched to a gene: 7. The CDR3 covers 15 residues. Written as DNA, the CDR3 is TGTGCCAGTAGCAAACAGGGGGCCTCATACAATGAGCAGTTCTTC. Encoded protein: CASSKQGASYNEQFF.

The chain recombines TRBV7-3 with TRBJ2-7, with D perhaps TRBD1 (5 bases). This CDR3 has 13 amino acids. Trimming took off 2 bases at V and 6 bases at J, with 11 bases between the two ends. Germline assignment: CDR1 SGHTA and CDR2 FQGTGA. The CDR3 region is CASSLWQGSEQYF. Here the CDR3 DNA reads TGTGCCAGCAGCTTATGGCAGGGCTCCGAGCAGTACTTC.

The chain uses TRBV12-3 or TRBV12-4 and TRBJ1-4, with no clear D. The CDR3 extends over 13 amino acids. Between the trimmed V and J ends, which lost 6 bases and 4 bases, there was a span of 9 bases. The CDR3 coding sequence is TGTGCCAGCAGCCCACGGAGTAATGAAAAACTGTTTTTT. This translates into CASSPRSNEKLFF.

This chain uses TRBV5-4 with TRBJ1-5, with TRBD1 matching 8 bases. Germline V CDR1 and CDR2: SGHNT, YYREEE (reference sequence). The CDR3 is 15 amino acids. J gave up 2 bases and V 4 bases, and 5 bases lay outside the gene matches. The CDR3: CASSPGTGGNQPQHF. CDR3 coding DNA: TGTGCCAGCAGCCCCGGGACAGGCGGCAATCAGCCCCAGCATTTT.

The V and J genes are TRBV19 and TRBJ2-2, with D tentatively TRBD2 (6 bases). Germline V gives CDR1 LNHDA, CDR2 SQIVND (reference sequence). V lost 5 bases and J 2 bases, leaving 12 bases between the germline ends. The CDR3 consists of 15 residues. CDR3 in DNA: TGTGCCAGTAGTTTGTCCGGGACTAACACCGGGGAGCTGTTTTTT. Translated: CASSLSGTNTGELFF.

As DNA, the CDR3 is TGTGCCAGCAGCGGGAGGCTAGCGGACACAGATACGCAGTATTTT. Its protein is CASSGRLADTDTQYF. The rearrangement links TRBV7-9 to TRBJ2-3; 7 bases are shared with TRBD2. The germline gives CDR1 SEHNR, CDR2 FQNEAQ (reference sequence). V lost 5 bases and J lost 2; bases outside the gene matches: 7. CDR3 length: 15 amino acids.

The V and J genes are TRBV5-4 and TRBJ2-5; D unclear. Looked up from germline, CDR1 is SGHNT and CDR2 is YYREEE (reference sequence). V was pared by 0 bases and J by 5 bases, with 5 bases between. The CDR3 is 12 residues long. The chain's CDR3 is CASSLASETQYF. The DNA of the CDR3 is TGTGCCAGCAGCTTGGCCTCGGAGACCCAGTACTTC.

This clone came up once. The genes are TRBV28 and TRBJ2-7; D unresolved. V lost 7 bases, J lost 1 base, and 17 bases lay in between. The CDR3 consists of 15 residues. CDR1 MDHEN and CDR2 SYDVKM come from the germline V gene. The CDR3 spells CASTQDGRKSYEQYF. As DNA, the CDR3 is TGTGCCAGCACCCAGGATGGGCGCAAGTCCTACGAGCAGTACTTC.

The J gene is TRBJ2-5, the V gene TRBV5-1, with 11 bases fitting TRBD2. Germline V gene data show CDR1 as SGHRS and CDR2 as YFSETQ. This CDR3 region has 16 residues. V gave up 4 bases and J gave up 3 bases; unmatched junction bases: 8. Here the CDR3 reads CASSRTQTSGEETQYF. CDR3 bases: TGCGCCAGCAGCCGTACCCAGACTAGCGGGGAAGAGACCCAGTACTTC.

The rearrangement links TRBV5-1 to TRBJ1-2; TRBD1 is a possible D gene (6 bases). CDR3 length equals 17 residues. From germline, CDR1 is SGHRS and CDR2 YFSETQ. V was pared by 4 bases and J by 6 bases, with 25 bases between. The CDR3 is CASSVGGMGHREDGYTF. The DNA of the CDR3 is TGCGCCAGCAGCGTTGGGGGAATGGGACACCGCGAGGATGGCTACACCTTC.

V is TRBV6-1 and J is TRBJ1-5; tentative D call: TRBD1 (5 bases). V was trimmed by 2 bases and J by 2 bases, leaving 7 bases between them. Germline values: CDR1 MNHNS, CDR2 SASEGT. The CDR3 runs to 14 residues. The CDR3 sequence: CASSETGRNQPQHF. DNA of the CDR3: TGTGCCAGCAGTGAAACAGGCCGCAATCAGCCCCAGCATTTT.

The CDR3 region is CASRDRGLGGYTF. CDR3 DNA: TGTGCCAGCAGGGACAGGGGGCTTGGTGGCTACACCTTC. The V call is TRBV6-6, the J call TRBJ1-2; TRBD1 matches at 11 bases. V lost 6 bases and J lost 7; bases outside the gene matches: 4. Germline lookup yields CDR1 MNHNY and CDR2 SVGAGI (reference sequence). The CDR3 has 13 residues.